The 2 T cell receptor beta chains below all came from one sample that was sequenced in a study of glioma-infiltrating T cells. Using RNA template, CDR3s of TCR alpha and beta were amplified with iRepertoire arm-PCR. TCRdb reanalysed the multiplex PCR reads using MiXCR and keeps one entry per CDR3 protein. The table shows roughly 120,000 distinct CDR3 sequences, with more than 20% occurring only once. Sequenced input: glioma tissue, nonneoplastic brain tissue, or PBMCs (not recorded which). These receptors all stem from a human donor with low-grade glioma or glioblastoma, undergoing nonglioma brain surgery, or in good health (not recorded which).

Of note for this clonotype: With a much larger clone just one base away, this may be a read error. The gene calls are TRBV18 and TRBJ1-2; no clear D. This CDR3 region has 13 residues. V lost 4 bases and J lost 4, with 10 bases in between. Germline V CDR1 and CDR2: KGHSH, LQKENI. For the CDR3, the DNA is TGTGCCAGCTCACTCGGGGATTTCTATGGCTACACCTTC. Amino acid sequence: CASSLGDFYGYTF.

This clonotype was found many times. The chain combines TRBV6-6 with TRBJ2-7; 8 nucleotides match TRBD2. The J segment lost 2 bases and the V segment lost 0 bases, leaving 9 bases of the junction unmatched. Germline V gene data show CDR1 as MNHNY and CDR2 as SVGAGI (reference sequence). The CDR3 contains 17 residues. The CDR3 reads CASSYSILAGSPYEQYF. CDR3 DNA: TGTGCCAGCAGTTACTCGATCTTAGCGGGAAGTCCCTACGAGCAGTACTTC.